The 21 T cell receptor beta chains given below trace back to one sample, sequenced in a study of CD8+CD57+ T cells in acquired aplastic anemia. TCR beta VDJ and CDR3 profiling used genomic DNA as template. TCRdb re-called the reads through MiXCR, storing one row per CDR3 protein. The sample records approximately 130,000 distinct CDR3 sequences, about 50% being singletons. The patients chosen for sequencing had shown expansion of CD8+CD57+ cells (detected by flow cytometry). The sequencing sample was made of sorted CD4+, CD8+, or CD8+CD57+ T cells (not recorded which) from PBMCs. Source of these receptors: a human donor with aplastic anemia.

The chain joins TRBV11-2 to TRBJ1-2; no clear D. This CDR3 comprises 13 residues. V gave up 3 bases and J gave up 7 bases, with 12 bases separating them. From germline, CDR1 is SGHAT and CDR2 FQNNGV. Written as DNA, the CDR3 is TGTGCCAGCAGCTTGATTGAACTCGGTGGCTACACCTTC. Its protein is CASSLIELGGYTF.

This clonotype was seen repeatedly, ten times or more. The chain carries TRBV11-3 and TRBJ2-1; possibly TRBD1 for D (6 bases). From germline, CDR1 is SGHNT and CDR2 YENEEA. The CDR3 covers 12 residues. V was clipped by 4 bases and J by 9 bases, with 10 bases between them. This chain's CDR3 is CASSSGEGEQFF. CDR3 bases: TGTGCCAGCAGCTCAGGGGAAGGTGAGCAGTTCTTC.

As to this clonotype: One end of the junction is discordant with germline, which a read error may explain. The chain links TRBV10-3 to TRBJ1-2, with D perhaps matching TRBD1 (6 bases). This CDR3 has 15 amino acids. Germline V CDR1 and CDR2: ENHRY, SYGVKD. The CDR3 sequence: CAVSESQGYGYGYTF. CDR3 DNA sequence: TGTGCCGTCAGTGAGTCGCAGGGGTATGGCTATGGCTACACCTTC.

V gene TRBV25-1 combines with J gene TRBJ2-1; 9 bases fit TRBD2. The V and J ends lost 4 bases and 5 bases, in that order; junction bases with no gene match: 6. Germline V CDR1 and CDR2: MGHDK, SYGVNS. This CDR3 region has 15 residues. The CDR3 DNA is TGTGCCAGCAGTGTAGCGGGAGTAGGGAACAATGAGCAGTTCTTC. Its translation: CASSVAGVGNNEQFF.

The J gene is TRBJ1-5, the V gene TRBV19; 11 bases agree with TRBD1. The CDR3 has 14 amino acids. The V segment lost 6 bases and the J segment 9 bases; nucleotides outside the gene matches: 7. Per germline, CDR1 LNHDA and CDR2 SQIVND (reference sequence). Here the CDR3 reads CASSGTGGRRPQHF. In nucleotides, the CDR3 is TGTGCCAGTAGCGGGACAGGGGGGAGGCGGCCCCAGCATTTT.

The chain couples TRBV7-3 to TRBJ1-2, with a tentative D call TRBD1 (5 bases). The germline V gene has CDR1 SGHTA and CDR2 FQGTGA. V shed 3 bases and J shed 2 bases, with 7 bases lying between them. The length of the CDR3 is 13 residues. This CDR3 reads CASSFPGNYGYTF. The CDR3 DNA sequence: TGTGCCAGCAGCTTCCCAGGGAACTATGGCTACACCTTC.

At least ten counts were recorded for this clonotype. The junction departs from germline at one end; a sequencing error may be responsible. CDR3 nucleotide sequence: TGCAGCGTTGATGCGGTAGGACAGGGAGCCTATAATGAGCAGTTCTTC. Protein sequence: CSVDAVGQGAYNEQFF. V is TRBV29-1 and J is TRBJ2-1, with 8 bases identical to TRBD1. This CDR3 is built from 16 residues. CDR1 and CDR2 from the germline V gene are SQVTM and ANQGSEA.

The rearrangement uses TRBV10-3 and TRBJ2-1; D is unresolved. There are 15 residues in the CDR3. Germline CDR1 ENHRY, CDR2 SYGVKD. Trimming pared 7 bases from V and 4 bases from J, leaving 17 bases between. The CDR3 nucleotides are TGTGCCATCAAACAAAATGCCGTCGGTTACAATGAGCAGTTCTTC. Translating it yields CAIKQNAVGYNEQFF.

Ten or more counts support this clonotype. This chain connects TRBV19 to TRBJ2-1, with no clear D. Germline-derived CDR1 and CDR2 are LNHDA and SQIVND (reference sequence). The CDR3 length is 14 residues. V lost 6 bases to trimming and J lost 9 bases, with 18 bases between them. CDR3 residues: CASSKETYVFEQFF. CDR3 coding DNA: TGTGCCAGTAGCAAAGAAACCTACGTTTTTGAGCAGTTCTTC.

The CDR3 here is CATSDFASTDTQYF. The DNA for the CDR3 is TGTGCCACCAGTGATTTCGCTAGCACAGATACGCAGTATTTT. The chain recombines TRBV24-1 with TRBJ2-3, with D hard to call. The CDR3 length is 14 residues. The germline V and J ends were trimmed by 1 base and 0 bases, with 4 bases remaining between them. CDR1 is KGHDR and CDR2 is SFDVKD in the germline V gene.

This clonotype was seen a few times. The chain's CDR3 is CSAGLGSNEQFF. CDR3 DNA sequence: TGCAGTGCTGGTCTAGGGTCCAATGAGCAGTTCTTC. V is TRBV20-1 and J is TRBJ2-1; the D is unclear. V lost 5 bases, J lost 6 bases, and 11 bases lay in between. This CDR3 spans 12 amino acids. Germline CDR1 reads DFQATT; CDR2 reads SNEGSKA (reference sequence).

This rearrangement joins TRBV2 to TRBJ1-2; D ambiguous. V was trimmed by 3 bases and J by 0 bases, leaving 5 bases between them. The CDR3 is made up of 13 amino acids. Germline V gene sequence: CDR1 SNHLY, CDR2 FYNNEI. In DNA, the CDR3 is TGTGCCAGCAGTGAGGTTCCTAACTATGGCTACACCTTC. Translated, it gives CASSEVPNYGYTF.

This clonotype was seen only a few times. The chain links TRBV20-1 to TRBJ1-6; D unclear. The CDR3 consists of 13 residues. From germline, CDR1 is DFQATT and CDR2 SNEGSKA (reference sequence). Trimming left V 3 bases short and J 9 bases short, with 12 bases between. The CDR3 reads CSARDSASSPLHF. The CDR3 coding sequence is TGCAGTGCTAGGGACTCAGCTAGTTCACCCCTCCACTTT.

The gene calls are TRBV10-3 and TRBJ1-4; 7 bases align to TRBD1. There are 16 residues in the CDR3. Trimming at V came to 2 bases and at J to 4 bases, leaving 7 bases not matched to a gene. Germline V CDR1 and CDR2: ENHRY, SYGVKD. The CDR3 DNA sequence: TGTGCCATCAGTGAGCTTGGGACAGCGAGTAATGAAAAACTGTTTTTT. It translates to CAISELGTASNEKLFF.

This chain joins TRBV29-1 and TRBJ2-7; 8 nucleotides agree with TRBD1. Germline-derived CDR1 and CDR2 are SQVTM and ANQGSEA. V shed 7 bases and J 4 bases; nucleotides not matched to a gene: 3. The CDR3 covers 11 residues. Here the CDR3 reads CSGRQGYEQYF. The CDR3 coding sequence is TGCAGCGGCAGACAGGGGTACGAGCAGTACTTC.

J is TRBJ2-3 and V is TRBV29-1, with TRBD1 matching 10 bases. CDR1 is SQVTM and CDR2 is ANQGSEA in the germline V gene. There are 14 residues in the CDR3. Germline trimming cut 6 bases from V and 3 bases from J; bases unmatched to any gene: 6. CDR3 in amino acids: CSVRGQGLTDTQYF. CDR3 nucleotides: TGCAGCGTGAGGGGACAGGGGTTAACAGATACGCAGTATTTT.

This clonotype was seen a few times. V is TRBV10-3 and J is TRBJ2-7; D gene uncertain. The CDR3 has 15 residues. Germline V gene data show CDR1 as ENHRY and CDR2 as SYGVKD. The V and J ends lost 0 bases and 2 bases respectively, with 11 bases between them. The CDR3 DNA follows: TGTGCCATCAGTGAGTCTAGCACGGCTACCTACGAGCAGTACTTC. Translating gives CAISESSTATYEQYF.

The chain has TRBV7-3 and TRBJ1-1; D unresolved. V was cut by 5 bases and J by 2 bases, with 12 bases left in between. Germline CDR1 reads SGHTA; CDR2 reads FQGTGA. The length of the CDR3 is 14 residues. CDR3 loop: CASSPEAINTEAFF. The DNA for the CDR3 is TGTGCCAGCAGCCCCGAGGCCATTAACACTGAAGCTTTCTTT.

The CDR3 loop is CASSLGQAPSYEQYF. DNA of the CDR3: TGTGCCAGCAGCTTGGGACAGGCGCCTTCCTACGAGCAGTACTTC. The V call is TRBV5-4, the J call TRBJ2-7, with TRBD1 as a possible D gene (6 bases). With 0 bases removed from V and 1 base from J, the gap between germline ends came to 11 bases. Looked up from germline, CDR1 is SGHNT and CDR2 is YYREEE (reference sequence). There are 15 residues in the CDR3.

This clonotype was seen once. This rearrangement joins TRBV25-1 to TRBJ1-4; unclear D gene. Germline V lookup: CDR1 MGHDK, CDR2 SYGVNS. Trimming pared 6 bases from V and 8 bases from J, leaving 7 bases between. This CDR3 is built from 11 residues. CDR3 protein: CASRQLEKLFF. CDR3 DNA: TGTGCCAGCAGGCAGTTGGAAAAACTGTTTTTT. Filled out from reference TRBV25-1 and TRBJ1-4, the complete variable domain reads EADIYQTPRYLVIGTGKKITLECSQTMGHDKMYWYQQDPGMELHLIHYSYGVNSTEKGDLSSESTVSRIRTEHFPLTLESARPSHTSQYLCASRQLEKLFFGSGTQLSVL.

The chain is built from TRBV19 and TRBJ1-1; D is uncertain. CDR1 is LNHDA, CDR2 SQIVND, per germline (reference sequence). V lost 8 bases and J 9 bases, leaving 10 bases between the germline ends. The CDR3 spans 10 residues. For the CDR3, the DNA is TGTGCCAGTCATGGGCTGAAAGCTTTCTTT. Its translation is CASHGLKAFF.